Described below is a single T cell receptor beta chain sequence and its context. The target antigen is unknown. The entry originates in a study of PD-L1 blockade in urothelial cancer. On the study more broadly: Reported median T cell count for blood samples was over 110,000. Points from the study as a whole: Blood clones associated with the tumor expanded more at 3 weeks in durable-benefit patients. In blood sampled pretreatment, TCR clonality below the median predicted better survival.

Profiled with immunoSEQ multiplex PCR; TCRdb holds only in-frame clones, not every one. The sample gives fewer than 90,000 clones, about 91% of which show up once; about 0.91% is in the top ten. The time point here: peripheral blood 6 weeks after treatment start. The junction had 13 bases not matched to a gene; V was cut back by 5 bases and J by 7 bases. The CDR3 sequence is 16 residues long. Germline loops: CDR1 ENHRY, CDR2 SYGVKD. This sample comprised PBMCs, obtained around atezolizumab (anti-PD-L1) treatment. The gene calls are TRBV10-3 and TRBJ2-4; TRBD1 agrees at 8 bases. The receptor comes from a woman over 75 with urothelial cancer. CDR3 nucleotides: TGTGCCATCAGTCCAACAGGGGGAGGCGGTGGGAACATTCAGTACTTC. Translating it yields CAISPTGGGGGNIQYF.